These 11 T cell receptor beta chains were sequenced from one sample in a study of blood T cell repertoires in COVID-19 (dated by TCRdb to 2018 to 2021). The library was made by the immunoSEQ multiplex PCR assay. This immuneACCESS table, as held by TCRdb, lists in-frame sequences with V and J called but not all clones. Of the missing ones, under half trace to an unresolved V gene in checked studies; the others have no known cause. The sample table shows over 50,000 clones, and 70% to 80% are seen once. The top ten constitute about 20% of the sample. Material: peripheral blood. These receptor sequences come from an elderly man with active or convalescent COVID-19.

This chain uses TRBV9 with TRBJ1-6; D not certain. Germline lookup yields CDR1 SGDLS and CDR2 YYNGEE. V dropped 1 base and J dropped 11 bases, with 10 bases sitting between them. The CDR3 extends over 13 amino acids. The CDR3 reads CASSVLQDPPLHF. CDR3 nucleotide sequence: TGTGCCAGCAGCGTACTGCAGGATCCACCCCTCCACTTT. The full variable domain, its missing parts supplied by reference TRBV9 and TRBJ1-6, is DSGVTQTPKHLITATGQRVTLRCSPRSGDLSVYWYQQSLDQGLQFLIQYYNGEERAKGNILERFSAQQFPDLHSELNLSSLELGDSALYFCASSVLQDPPLHFGNGTRLTVT.

The V gene is TRBV19, the J gene TRBJ2-5, with D possibly TRBD1 on 5 matching bases. The germline CDR1 and CDR2 sequences are LNHDA and SQIVND (reference sequence). The CDR3 loop spans 13 amino acids. Trimming left V 4 bases short and J 4 bases short, with 10 bases between. The CDR3 here is CASSTQGSETQYF. Written as DNA, the CDR3 is TGTGCCAGTAGTACTCAGGGTTCAGAGACCCAGTACTTC.

The rearrangement uses TRBV11-2 and TRBJ2-5, with D perhaps matching TRBD2 (6 bases). The CDR3 length is 16 residues. Trimming shortened V by 3 bases and J by 9 bases, and 23 bases separated the two germline ends. Germline CDR1 reads SGHAT; CDR2 reads FQNNGV. For the CDR3, the DNA is TGTGCCAGCAGCTTGAACCGAAGGGGCGGGGTGGCGGCCCAGTACTTC. Its translation is CASSLNRRGGVAAQYF.

In this sample, this clone turned up a few times. The chain is built from TRBV19 and TRBJ2-3; D is unclear. V was trimmed by 6 bases and J by 8 bases, leaving 9 bases between them. The CDR3 length is 11 residues. CDR1 is LNHDA, CDR2 SQIVND, per germline (reference sequence). This CDR3 reads CASRQAITQYF. CDR3 in DNA: TGTGCCAGTAGGCAAGCGATTACGCAGTATTTT.

The V gene is TRBV5-1, the J gene TRBJ2-3; 8 bases match TRBD2. The germline V gene encodes CDR1 SGHRS and CDR2 YFSETQ. The trim removed 4 bases at V and 1 base at J, leaving 8 bases unmatched. This CDR3 has 16 residues. The DNA of the CDR3 is TGCGCCAGCAGCGGCGGGGGGAAGGGAGGCACAGATACGCAGTATTTT. The encoded protein is CASSGGGKGGTDTQYF.

This chain uses TRBV7-8 with TRBJ2-3; 11 bases line up with TRBD2. The CDR3 is 19 residues long. V shed 5 bases and J 0 bases; nucleotides not matched to a gene: 13. CDR1 and CDR2 (germline): SGHVS, FQNEAQ. CDR3 sequence: CASSANSGGALLSTDTQYF. The CDR3 DNA sequence: TGTGCCAGCAGCGCAAATAGCGGGGGGGCCCTTCTTAGCACAGATACGCAGTATTTT.

V gene TRBV6-5 combines with J gene TRBJ1-6, with a weak D call TRBD1 (6 bases). Germline V gene lookup returns CDR1 MNHEY and CDR2 SVGAGI. This CDR3 region has 15 residues. V shed 0 bases and J shed 5 bases, with 8 bases lying between them. CDR3 amino acids: CASSYSGQNNSPLHF. CDR3 nucleotide sequence: TGTGCCAGCAGTTACTCTGGACAGAATAATTCACCCCTCCACTTT.

The rearrangement links TRBV24-1 to TRBJ2-1; 7 bases are a match to TRBD1. Per the germline V gene, CDR1 is KGHDR and CDR2 is SFDVKD. The J segment lost 4 bases and the V segment lost 4 bases, leaving 9 bases of the junction unmatched. The length of the CDR3 is 16 residues. CDR3 sequence (DNA): TGTGCCACCAGTGAACCACCGGGACAGCCGTACAATGAGCAGTTCTTC. Encoded protein: CATSEPPGQPYNEQFF.

This chain connects TRBV9 to TRBJ2-2, with 10 bases identical to TRBD2. The CDR3 extends over 19 amino acids. V lost 0 bases and J lost 2; bases outside the gene matches: 10. The germline CDR1 and CDR2 sequences are SGDLS and YYNGEE. The CDR3 bases are TGTGCCAGCAGCGTAGTTATGGCTAGCGGGGGACTCAACACCGGGGAGCTGTTTTTT. Residues: CASSVVMASGGLNTGELFF.

J is TRBJ2-2 and V is TRBV7-9; D may be TRBD2 (5 bases). The V gene's germline CDR1 is SEHNR and CDR2 FQNEAQ (reference sequence). The CDR3 sequence is 16 residues long. The V end lost 3 bases, the J end lost 0 bases, and 11 bases lay between the germline ends. CDR3 in DNA: TGTGCCAGCAGCTTTTCGAGGGCCACGAACACCGGGGAGCTGTTTTTT. Protein: CASSFSRATNTGELFF. Full variable domain (rest looked up from reference TRBV7-9 and TRBJ2-2): DTGVSQNPRHKITKRGQNVTFRCDPISEHNRLYWYRQTLGQGPEFLTYFQNEAQLEKSRLLSDRFSAERPKGSFSTLEIQRTEQGDSAMYLCASSFSRATNTGELFFGEGSRLTVL.

V is TRBV28 and J is TRBJ1-1; 7 bases are shared with TRBD1. Losses at the gene ends were 5 bases for V and 5 bases for J; bases not matched to a gene: 11. The CDR3 contains 15 residues. Germline CDR1 reads MDHEN; CDR2 reads SYDVKM. The CDR3 coding sequence is TGTGCCAGCAGTCCCTCCTCGACAGGGCGGACTGAAGCTTTCTTT. This encodes CASSPSSTGRTEAFF.